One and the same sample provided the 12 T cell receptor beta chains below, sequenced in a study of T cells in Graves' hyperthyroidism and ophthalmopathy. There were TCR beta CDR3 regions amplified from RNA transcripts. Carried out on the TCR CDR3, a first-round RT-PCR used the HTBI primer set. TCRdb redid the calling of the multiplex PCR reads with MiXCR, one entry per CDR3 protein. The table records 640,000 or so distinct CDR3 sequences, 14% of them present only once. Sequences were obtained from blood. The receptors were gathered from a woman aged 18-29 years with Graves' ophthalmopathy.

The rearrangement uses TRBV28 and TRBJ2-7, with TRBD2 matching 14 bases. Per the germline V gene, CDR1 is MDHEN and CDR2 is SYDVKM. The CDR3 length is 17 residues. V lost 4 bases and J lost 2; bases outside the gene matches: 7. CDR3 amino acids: CASSSPGLAGVTYEQYF. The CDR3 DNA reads TGTGCCAGCAGTTCACCGGGACTAGCGGGAGTGACCTACGAGCAGTACTTC.

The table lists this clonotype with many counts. The CDR3 DNA reads TGTGCCAGCAGTGAAGGACAGGTCATGGGGAATCAGCCCCAGCATTTT. Encoded protein: CASSEGQVMGNQPQHF. This sequence joins TRBV6-1 and TRBJ1-5, with D tentatively TRBD1 (6 bases). CDR3 length: 16 residues. V lost 1 base and J lost 4, with 14 bases in between. Germline CDR1 is MNHNS and CDR2 is SASEGT.

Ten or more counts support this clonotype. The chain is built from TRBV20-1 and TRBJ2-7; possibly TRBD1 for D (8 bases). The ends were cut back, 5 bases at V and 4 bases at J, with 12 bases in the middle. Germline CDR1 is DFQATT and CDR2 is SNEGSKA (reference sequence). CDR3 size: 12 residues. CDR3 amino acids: CSAHRGGYEQYF. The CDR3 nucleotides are TGCAGTGCTCACAGGGGGGGGTACGAGCAGTACTTC.

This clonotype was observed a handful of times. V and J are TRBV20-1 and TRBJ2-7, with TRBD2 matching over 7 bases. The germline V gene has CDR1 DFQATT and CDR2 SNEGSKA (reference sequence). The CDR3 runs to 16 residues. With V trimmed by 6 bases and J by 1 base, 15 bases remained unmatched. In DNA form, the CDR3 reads TGCAGTGCCCCGGCCCAGAAGGGACTAACATCCTACGAGCAGTACTTC. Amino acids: CSAPAQKGLTSYEQYF.

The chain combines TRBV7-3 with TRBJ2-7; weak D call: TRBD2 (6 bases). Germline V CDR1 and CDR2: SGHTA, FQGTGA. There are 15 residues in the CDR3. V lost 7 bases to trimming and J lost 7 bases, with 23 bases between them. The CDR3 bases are TGTGCCAGCAAGGGCGGGACGGACAATCCGAGGGAGCAGTACTTC. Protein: CASKGGTDNPREQYF.

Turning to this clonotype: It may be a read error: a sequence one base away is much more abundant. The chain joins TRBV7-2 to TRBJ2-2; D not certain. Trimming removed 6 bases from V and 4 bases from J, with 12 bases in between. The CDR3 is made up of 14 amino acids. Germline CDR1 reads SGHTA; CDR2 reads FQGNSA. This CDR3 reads CASRPDMSTGELFF. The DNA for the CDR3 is TGTGCCAGCAGACCCGACATGAGCACCGGGGAGCTGTTTTTT.

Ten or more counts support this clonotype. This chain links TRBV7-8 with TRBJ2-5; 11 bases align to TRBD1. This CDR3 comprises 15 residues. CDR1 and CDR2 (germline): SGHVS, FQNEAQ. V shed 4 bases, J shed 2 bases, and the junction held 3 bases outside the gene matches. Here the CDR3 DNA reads TGTGCCAGCAGCTACCGGGACAGGGGGCAAGAGACCCAGTACTTC. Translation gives CASSYRDRGQETQYF.

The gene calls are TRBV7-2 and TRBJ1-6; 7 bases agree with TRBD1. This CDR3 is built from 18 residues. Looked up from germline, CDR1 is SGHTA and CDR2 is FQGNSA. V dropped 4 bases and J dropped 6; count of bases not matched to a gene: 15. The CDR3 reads CASSSWAETGHVNSPLHF. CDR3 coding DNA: TGTGCCAGCAGCTCGTGGGCGGAGACAGGGCACGTTAATTCACCCCTCCACTTT.

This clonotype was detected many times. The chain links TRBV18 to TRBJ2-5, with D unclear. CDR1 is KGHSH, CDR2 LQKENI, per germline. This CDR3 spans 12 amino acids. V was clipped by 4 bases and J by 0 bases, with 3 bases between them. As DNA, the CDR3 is TGTGCCAGCTCACAGTACCAAGAGACCCAGTACTTC. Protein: CASSQYQETQYF.

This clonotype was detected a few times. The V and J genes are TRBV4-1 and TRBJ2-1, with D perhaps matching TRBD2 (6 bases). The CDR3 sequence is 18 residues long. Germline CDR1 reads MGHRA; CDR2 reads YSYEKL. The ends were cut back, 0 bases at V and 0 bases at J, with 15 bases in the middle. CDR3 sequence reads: CASSQDPGAIISYNEQFF. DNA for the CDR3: TGCGCCAGCAGCCAAGACCCGGGAGCTATTATCTCCTACAATGAGCAGTTCTTC.

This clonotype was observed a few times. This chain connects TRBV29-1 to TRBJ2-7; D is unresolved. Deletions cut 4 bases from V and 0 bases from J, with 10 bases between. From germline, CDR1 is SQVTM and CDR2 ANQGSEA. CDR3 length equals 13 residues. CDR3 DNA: TGCAGCGTTGTCGCCCCCAGCTCCTACGAGCAGTACTTC. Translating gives CSVVAPSSYEQYF.

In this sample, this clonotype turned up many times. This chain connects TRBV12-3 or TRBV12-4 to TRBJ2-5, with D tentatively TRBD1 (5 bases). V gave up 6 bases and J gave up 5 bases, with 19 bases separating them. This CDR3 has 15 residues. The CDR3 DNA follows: TGTGCCAGCAGCCCCGGTTCAGGGTTGAGGGAGACCCAGTACTTC. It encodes CASSPGSGLRETQYF.